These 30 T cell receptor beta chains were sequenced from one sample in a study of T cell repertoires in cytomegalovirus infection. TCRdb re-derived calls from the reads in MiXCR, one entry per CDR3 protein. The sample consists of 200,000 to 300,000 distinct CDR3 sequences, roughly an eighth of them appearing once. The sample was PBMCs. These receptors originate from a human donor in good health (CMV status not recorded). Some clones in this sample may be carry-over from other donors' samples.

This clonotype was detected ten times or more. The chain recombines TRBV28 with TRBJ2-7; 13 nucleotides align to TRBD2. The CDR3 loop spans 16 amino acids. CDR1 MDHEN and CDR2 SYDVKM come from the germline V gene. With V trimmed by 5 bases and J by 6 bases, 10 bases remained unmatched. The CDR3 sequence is CASSAPGLAGNGEQYF. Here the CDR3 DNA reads TGTGCCAGCAGTGCTCCGGGACTAGCGGGAAACGGCGAGCAGTACTTC.

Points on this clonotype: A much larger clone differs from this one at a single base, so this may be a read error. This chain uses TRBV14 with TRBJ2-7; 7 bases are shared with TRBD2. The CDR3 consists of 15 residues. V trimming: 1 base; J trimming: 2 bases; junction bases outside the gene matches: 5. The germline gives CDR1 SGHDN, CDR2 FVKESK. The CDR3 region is CASSQVVGGTYEQYF. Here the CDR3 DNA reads TGTGCCAGCAGCCAAGTAGTGGGAGGGACCTACGAGCAGTACTTC.

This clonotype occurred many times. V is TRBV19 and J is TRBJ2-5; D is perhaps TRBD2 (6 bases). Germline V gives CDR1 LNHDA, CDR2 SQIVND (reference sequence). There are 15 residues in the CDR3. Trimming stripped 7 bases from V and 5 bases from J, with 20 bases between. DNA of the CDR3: TGTGCCAGTAACCCAACGGCCTCTGGGGGGGAGACCCAGTACTTC. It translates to CASNPTASGGETQYF.

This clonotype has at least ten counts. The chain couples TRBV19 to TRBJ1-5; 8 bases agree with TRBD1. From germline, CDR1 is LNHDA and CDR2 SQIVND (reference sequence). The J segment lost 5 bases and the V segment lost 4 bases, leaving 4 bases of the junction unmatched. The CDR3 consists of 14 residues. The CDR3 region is CASSKGQAYQPQHF. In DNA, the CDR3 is TGTGCCAGTAGTAAGGGACAGGCTTATCAGCCCCAGCATTTT.

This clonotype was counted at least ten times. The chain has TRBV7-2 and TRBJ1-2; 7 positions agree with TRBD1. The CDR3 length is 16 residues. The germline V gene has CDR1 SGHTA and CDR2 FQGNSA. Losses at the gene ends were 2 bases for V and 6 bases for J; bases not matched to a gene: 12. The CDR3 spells CASSLSAGGFRDGYTF. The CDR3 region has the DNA TGTGCCAGCAGCTTATCGGCAGGGGGATTTCGAGATGGCTACACCTTC.

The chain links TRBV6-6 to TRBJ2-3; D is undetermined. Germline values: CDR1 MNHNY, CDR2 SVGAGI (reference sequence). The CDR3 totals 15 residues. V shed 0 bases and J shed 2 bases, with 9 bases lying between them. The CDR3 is CASSYSRPYTDTQYF. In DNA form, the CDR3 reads TGTGCCAGCAGTTACTCGAGACCATACACAGATACGCAGTATTTT.

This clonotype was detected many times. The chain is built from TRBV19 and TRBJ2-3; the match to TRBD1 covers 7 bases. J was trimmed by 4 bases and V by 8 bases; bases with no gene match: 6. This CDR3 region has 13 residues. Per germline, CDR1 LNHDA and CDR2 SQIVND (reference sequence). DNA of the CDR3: TGTGCCAGTTCCGGGACAGCTTCAGATACGCAGTATTTT. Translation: CASSGTASDTQYF.

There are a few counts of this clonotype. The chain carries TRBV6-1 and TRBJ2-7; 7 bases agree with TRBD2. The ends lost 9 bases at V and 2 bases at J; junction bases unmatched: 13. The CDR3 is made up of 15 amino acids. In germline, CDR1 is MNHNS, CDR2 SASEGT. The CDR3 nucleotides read TGTGCCAGTCGAATCTCTAGCGGTTATCCCTACGAGCAGTACTTC. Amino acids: CASRISSGYPYEQYF.

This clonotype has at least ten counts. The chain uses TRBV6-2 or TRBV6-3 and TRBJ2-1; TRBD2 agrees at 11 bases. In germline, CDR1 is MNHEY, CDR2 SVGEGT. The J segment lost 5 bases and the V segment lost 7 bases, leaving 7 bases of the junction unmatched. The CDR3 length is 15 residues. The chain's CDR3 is CASISRLAGHNEQFF. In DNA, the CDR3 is TGTGCCAGCATCTCAAGACTAGCGGGGCACAATGAGCAGTTCTTC.

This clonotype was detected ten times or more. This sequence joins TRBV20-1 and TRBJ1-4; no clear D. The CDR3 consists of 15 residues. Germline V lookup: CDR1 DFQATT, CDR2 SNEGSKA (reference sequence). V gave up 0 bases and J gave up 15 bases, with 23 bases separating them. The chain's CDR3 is CSARDLRYAEKRMFF. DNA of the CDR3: TGCAGTGCTAGAGATTTAAGATACGCCGAAAAAAGGATGTTTTTT.

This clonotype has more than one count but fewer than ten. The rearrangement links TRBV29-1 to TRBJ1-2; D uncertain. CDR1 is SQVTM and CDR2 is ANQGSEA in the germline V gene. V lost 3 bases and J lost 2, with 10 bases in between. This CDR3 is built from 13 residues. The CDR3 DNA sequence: TGCAGCGTTGACCCGGAGGGAAACTATGGCTACACCTTC. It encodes CSVDPEGNYGYTF.

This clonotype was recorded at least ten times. CDR3 sequence: CATSQRQGAGEKLFF. As DNA, the CDR3 is TGTGCCACCAGCCAGCGACAGGGGGCGGGTGAAAAACTGTTTTTT. The chain carries TRBV15 and TRBJ1-4; 10 bases map to TRBD1. This CDR3 has 15 amino acids. With V trimmed by 5 bases and J by 7 bases, 7 bases remained unmatched. Germline CDR1 is LNHNV and CDR2 is YYDKDF (reference sequence).

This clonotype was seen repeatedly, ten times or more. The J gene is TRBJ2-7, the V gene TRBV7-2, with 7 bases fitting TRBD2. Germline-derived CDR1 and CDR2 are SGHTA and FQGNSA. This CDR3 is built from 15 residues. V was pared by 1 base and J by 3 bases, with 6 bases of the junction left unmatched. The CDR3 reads CASSLVGGSDYEQYF. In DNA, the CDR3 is TGTGCCAGCAGCTTAGTCGGCGGGAGCGACTACGAGCAGTACTTC.

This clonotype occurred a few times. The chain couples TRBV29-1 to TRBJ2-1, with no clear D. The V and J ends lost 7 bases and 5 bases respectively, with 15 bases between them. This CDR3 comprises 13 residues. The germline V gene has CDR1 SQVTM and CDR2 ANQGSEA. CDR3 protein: CSESSLRDNEQFF. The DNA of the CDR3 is TGCAGCGAGTCCTCCCTCCGGGACAATGAGCAGTTCTTC.

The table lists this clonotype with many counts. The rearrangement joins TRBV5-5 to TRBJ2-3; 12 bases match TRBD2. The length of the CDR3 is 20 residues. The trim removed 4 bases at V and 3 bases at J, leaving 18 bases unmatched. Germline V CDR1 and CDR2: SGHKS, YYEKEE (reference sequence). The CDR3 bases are TGTGCCAGCAGCCCATCATGGGCGACTAGCGGGAGCGGGGGGACAGATACGCAGTATTTT. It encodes CASSPSWATSGSGGTDTQYF.

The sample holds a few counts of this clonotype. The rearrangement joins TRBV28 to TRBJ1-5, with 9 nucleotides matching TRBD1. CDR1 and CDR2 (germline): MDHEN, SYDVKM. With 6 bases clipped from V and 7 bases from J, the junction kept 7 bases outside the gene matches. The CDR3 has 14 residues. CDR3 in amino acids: CASSGQGFGQPQHF. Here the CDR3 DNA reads TGTGCCAGCAGCGGACAGGGGTTTGGGCAGCCCCAGCATTTT.

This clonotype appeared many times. CDR3 nucleotide sequence: TGTGCCAGTAGTTCCGGAGACACTGAAGCTTTCTTT. Translated, it gives CASSSGDTEAFF. The chain is built from TRBV19 and TRBJ1-1; no reliable D call. The V and J ends lost 5 bases and 3 bases respectively, with 7 bases between them. The germline V gene encodes CDR1 LNHDA and CDR2 SQIVND (reference sequence). The CDR3 extends over 12 amino acids.

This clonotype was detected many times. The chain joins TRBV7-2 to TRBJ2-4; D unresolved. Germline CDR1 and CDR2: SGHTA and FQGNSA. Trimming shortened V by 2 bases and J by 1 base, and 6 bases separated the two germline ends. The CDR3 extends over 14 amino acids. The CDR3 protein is CASSLNSAKNIQYF. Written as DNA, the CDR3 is TGTGCCAGCAGCTTAAACAGTGCCAAAAACATTCAGTACTTC.

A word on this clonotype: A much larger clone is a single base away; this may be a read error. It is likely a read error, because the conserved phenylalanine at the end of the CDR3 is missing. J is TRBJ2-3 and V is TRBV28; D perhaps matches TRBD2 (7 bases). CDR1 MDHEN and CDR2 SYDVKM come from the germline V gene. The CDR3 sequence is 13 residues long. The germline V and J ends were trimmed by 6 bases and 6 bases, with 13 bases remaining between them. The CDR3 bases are TGTGCCAGCAGCAAGGGGGGGCGGGATACGCAGTATTCT. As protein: CASSKGGRDTQYS.

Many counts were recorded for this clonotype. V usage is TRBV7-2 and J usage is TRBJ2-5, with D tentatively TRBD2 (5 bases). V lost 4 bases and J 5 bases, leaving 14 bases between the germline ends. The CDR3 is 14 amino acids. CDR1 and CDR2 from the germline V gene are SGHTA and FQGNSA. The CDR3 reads CASSSDAGQETQYF. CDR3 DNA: TGTGCCAGCAGCTCAGACGCGGGTCAGGAGACCCAGTACTTC.

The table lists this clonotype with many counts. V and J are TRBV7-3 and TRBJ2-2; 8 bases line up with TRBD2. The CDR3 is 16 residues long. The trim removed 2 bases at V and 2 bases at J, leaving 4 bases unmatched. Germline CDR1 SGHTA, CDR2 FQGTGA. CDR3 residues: CASSLDGGANTGELFF. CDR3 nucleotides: TGTGCCAGCAGCTTAGACGGGGGGGCCAACACCGGGGAGCTGTTTTTT.

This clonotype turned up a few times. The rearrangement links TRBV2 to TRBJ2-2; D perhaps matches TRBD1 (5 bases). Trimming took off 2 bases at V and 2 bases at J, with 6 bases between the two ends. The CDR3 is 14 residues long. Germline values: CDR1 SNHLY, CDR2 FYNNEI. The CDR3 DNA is TGTGCCAGCAGTGAAAGGGGTAACACCGGGGAGCTGTTTTTT. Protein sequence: CASSERGNTGELFF.

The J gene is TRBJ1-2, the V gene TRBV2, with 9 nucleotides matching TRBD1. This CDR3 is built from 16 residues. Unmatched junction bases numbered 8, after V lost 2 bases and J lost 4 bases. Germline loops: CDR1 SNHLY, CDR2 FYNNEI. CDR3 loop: CASSELWTGASYGYTF. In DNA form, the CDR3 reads TGTGCCAGCAGTGAACTCTGGACAGGGGCTTCCTATGGCTACACCTTC.

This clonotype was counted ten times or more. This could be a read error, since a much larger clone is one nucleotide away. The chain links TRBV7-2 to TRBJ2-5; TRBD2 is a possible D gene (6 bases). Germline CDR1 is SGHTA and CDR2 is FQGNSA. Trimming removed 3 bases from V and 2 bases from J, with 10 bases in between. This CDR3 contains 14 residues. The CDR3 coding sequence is TGTGCCAGCAGCTTGGGTAGCGGACAAGAGACCCAGTACTTC. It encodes CASSLGSGQETQYF.

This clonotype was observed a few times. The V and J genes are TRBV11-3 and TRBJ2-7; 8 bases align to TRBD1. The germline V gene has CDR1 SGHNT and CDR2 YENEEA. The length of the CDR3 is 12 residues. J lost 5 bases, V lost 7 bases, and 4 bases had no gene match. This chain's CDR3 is CASTPGGHEQYF. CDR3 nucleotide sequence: TGTGCCAGCACCCCAGGGGGCCACGAGCAGTACTTC.

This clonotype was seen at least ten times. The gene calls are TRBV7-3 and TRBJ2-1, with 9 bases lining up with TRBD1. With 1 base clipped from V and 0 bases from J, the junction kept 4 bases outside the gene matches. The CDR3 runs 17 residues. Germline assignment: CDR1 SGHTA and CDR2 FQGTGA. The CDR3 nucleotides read TGTGCCAGCAGCTTAAAGGGACAGGGTAGCTCCTACAATGAGCAGTTCTTC. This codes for CASSLKGQGSSYNEQFF.

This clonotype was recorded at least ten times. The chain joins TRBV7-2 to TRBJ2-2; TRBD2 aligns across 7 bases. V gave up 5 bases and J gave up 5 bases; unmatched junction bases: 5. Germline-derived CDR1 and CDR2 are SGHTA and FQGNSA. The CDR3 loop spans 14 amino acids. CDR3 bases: TGTGCCAGCAGCCAACTAGCGACGACCGGGGAGCTGTTTTTT. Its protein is CASSQLATTGELFF. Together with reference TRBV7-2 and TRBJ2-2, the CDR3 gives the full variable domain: GAGVSQSPSNKVTEKGKDVELRCDPISGHTALYWYRQSLGQGLEFLIYFQGNSAPDKSGLPSDRFSAERTGGSVSTLTIQRTQQEDSAVYLCASSQLATTGELFFGEGSRLTVL.

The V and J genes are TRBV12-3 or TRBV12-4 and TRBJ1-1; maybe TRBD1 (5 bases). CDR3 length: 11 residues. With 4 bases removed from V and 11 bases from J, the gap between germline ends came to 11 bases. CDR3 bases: TGTGCCAGCAGTTGGGGAGGGACGGCTTTCTTT. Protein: CASSWGGTAFF.

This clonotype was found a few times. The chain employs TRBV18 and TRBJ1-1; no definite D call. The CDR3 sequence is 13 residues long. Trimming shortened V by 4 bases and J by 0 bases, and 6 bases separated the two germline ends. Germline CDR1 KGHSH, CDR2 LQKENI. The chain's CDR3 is CASSLKMNTEAFF. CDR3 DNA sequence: TGTGCCAGCTCACTGAAGATGAACACTGAAGCTTTCTTT.

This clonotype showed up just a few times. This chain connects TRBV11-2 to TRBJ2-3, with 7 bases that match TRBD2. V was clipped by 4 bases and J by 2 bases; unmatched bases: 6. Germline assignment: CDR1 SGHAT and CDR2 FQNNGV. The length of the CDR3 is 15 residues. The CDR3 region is CASSSGSGDTDTQYF. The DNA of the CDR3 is TGTGCCAGCAGCTCCGGGAGCGGGGACACAGATACGCAGTATTTT.